Following are 27 T cell receptor beta chains from one sample sequenced in a study of blood T cell repertoires in COVID-19. Profiling relied on immunoSEQ multiplex PCR, and the TCRdb table lists in-frame clones only, not all of them. The profile shows 300,000 to 500,000 clones, around 89% of them singletons. Material for sequencing was PBMCs or T cells enriched from blood (not recorded which). These receptors were obtained from a woman aged 25-40 years with acute COVID-19.

This chain uses TRBV7-9 with TRBJ2-4; 7 nucleotides match TRBD1. CDR3 length: 12 residues. Germline V gives CDR1 SEHNR, CDR2 FQNEAQ (reference sequence). J lost 7 bases, V lost 5 bases, and 2 bases had no gene match. The CDR3 DNA sequence: TGTGCCAGCAGCACGGACAGGAACATTCAGTACTTC. Its translation: CASSTDRNIQYF.

The chain combines TRBV2 with TRBJ2-5; TRBD1 might be the D (5 bases). The CDR3 is 15 amino acids. Germline V lookup: CDR1 SNHLY, CDR2 FYNNEI. Trimming took off 7 bases at V and 0 bases at J, with 15 bases between the two ends. The CDR3 bases are TGTGCCAGCACCGGAAGGGGAACCAACCAAGAGACCCAGTACTTC. Encoded protein: CASTGRGTNQETQYF.

About this clone: Other DNA variants within this sample encode the same CDR3. The gene calls are TRBV27 and TRBJ1-5, with D unresolved. Trimming pared 3 bases from V and 0 bases from J, leaving 6 bases between. This CDR3 is built from 14 residues. In germline, CDR1 is MNHEY, CDR2 SMNVEV (reference sequence). CDR3 amino acids: CASSFRGSNQPQHF. The CDR3 region has the DNA TGTGCCAGCAGTTTCCGGGGTAGCAATCAGCCCCAGCATTTT.

The V call is TRBV5-1, the J call TRBJ2-1, with a possible D match to TRBD2 (6 bases). Germline assignment: CDR1 SGHRS and CDR2 YFSETQ. This CDR3 region has 15 residues. Deletions cut 2 bases from V and 9 bases from J, with 18 bases between. The CDR3 region has the DNA TGCGCCAGCAGCTTTCCAGGGATTAGGGGAGGTGAGCAGTTCTTC. This gives the protein CASSFPGIRGGEQFF.

This chain connects TRBV5-6 to TRBJ1-1; D is unclear. From germline, CDR1 is SGHDT and CDR2 YYEEEE. CDR3 length: 12 residues. With 2 bases removed from V and 5 bases from J, the gap between germline ends came to 7 bases. The CDR3: CASSFTGTEAFF. The CDR3 DNA sequence: TGTGCCAGCAGCTTTACCGGGACTGAAGCTTTCTTT. The full variable domain, in which reference TRBV5-6 and TRBJ1-1 provide the parts outside the CDR3, is DAGVTQSPTHLIKTRGQQVTLRCSPKSGHDTVSWYQQALGQGPQFIFQYYEEEERQRGNFPDRFSGHQFPNYSSELNVNALLLGDSALYLCASSFTGTEAFFGQGTRLTVV.

This chain joins TRBV5-1 and TRBJ2-3, with a weak D call TRBD2 (6 bases). V dropped 3 bases and J dropped 2 bases, with 10 bases sitting between them. The CDR3 is 14 residues long. The germline V gene encodes CDR1 SGHRS and CDR2 YFSETQ. CDR3 sequence (DNA): TGCGCCAGCAGCTGGGACTCCGTCACAGATACGCAGTATTTT. It encodes CASSWDSVTDTQYF.

V gene TRBV18 combines with J gene TRBJ1-6; possible D gene TRBD1, 5 bases. The CDR3 extends over 14 amino acids. V was cut by 2 bases and J by 7 bases, with 9 bases left in between. CDR1 is KGHSH and CDR2 is LQKENI in the germline V gene. The CDR3 DNA sequence: TGTGCCAGCTCACCAGACAGAATCAATTCACCCCTCCACTTT. Its protein product is CASSPDRINSPLHF.

The count of this clone is one. The rearrangement joins TRBV7-2 to TRBJ1-1, with a weak D call TRBD1 (6 bases). V gave up 5 bases and J gave up 1 base, with 26 bases separating them. The CDR3 covers 19 residues. Germline V gene lookup returns CDR1 SGHTA and CDR2 FQGNSA. The CDR3 DNA reads as TGTGCCAGCAGCCCCCGACTTACAGGGTTAGTAGGGGGGAACACTGAAGCTTTCTTT. Translated, it gives CASSPRLTGLVGGNTEAFF.

J is TRBJ2-7 and V is TRBV7-3, with D tentatively TRBD1 (8 bases). CDR3 length: 13 residues. The V gene's germline CDR1 is SGHTA and CDR2 FQGTGA. The V and J ends lost 5 bases and 4 bases respectively, with 12 bases between them. Written as DNA, the CDR3 is TGTGCCAGCAGCCAACAGGGGGGGTACGAGCAGTACTTC. Encoded protein: CASSQQGGYEQYF.

The V gene is TRBV7-6, the J gene TRBJ1-6; the match to TRBD1 covers 9 bases. Germline CDR1 reads SGHVS; CDR2 reads FNYEAQ. The ends lost 5 bases at V and 13 bases at J; junction bases unmatched: 21. The CDR3 extends over 18 amino acids. The CDR3 region is CASSRDLRDRALREPLHF. The CDR3 DNA follows: TGTGCCAGCAGCCGGGACTTGAGGGACAGGGCCCTCCGGGAGCCCCTCCACTTT.

This clone was seen only once. Distinct nucleotide sequences in the sample also encode this CDR3. This rearrangement joins TRBV9 to TRBJ2-3; no clear D gene. The germline CDR1 and CDR2 sequences are SGDLS and YYNGEE. This CDR3 contains 14 residues. V was clipped by 0 bases and J by 0 bases, with 5 bases between them. The CDR3 DNA sequence: TGTGCCAGCAGCGTAGGTCCGAGCACAGATACGCAGTATTTT. Its protein product is CASSVGPSTDTQYF.

This clone has only a few counts. CDR3: CASSDRRGGELFF. DNA for the CDR3: TGTGCCAGCAGTGATAGGAGAGGCGGGGAGCTGTTTTTT. The chain links TRBV6-4 to TRBJ2-2; D is unclear. The CDR3 runs to 13 residues. V was shortened by 3 bases and J by 7 bases, with 9 bases between the two germline ends. In germline, CDR1 is MRHNA, CDR2 SNTAGT.

The chain uses TRBV4-3 and TRBJ1-6; D ambiguous. Trimming pared 1 base from V and 7 bases from J, leaving 8 bases between. Germline CDR1 is LGHNA and CDR2 is YSLEER. The CDR3 totals 14 residues. The CDR3: CASSQGHLNSPLHF. The CDR3 nucleotides read TGCGCCAGCAGCCAAGGACACCTGAATTCACCCCTCCACTTT.

The rearrangement uses TRBV13 and TRBJ2-5; TRBD2 aligns across 7 bases. The CDR3 spans 14 residues. V was pared by 4 bases and J by 4 bases, with 6 bases of the junction left unmatched. Germline V CDR1 and CDR2: PRHDT, FYEKMQ (reference sequence). The CDR3 DNA sequence: TGTGCCAGCAGCTCCCTCGGCGGGGGAGAGACCCAGTACTTC. Translation: CASSSLGGGETQYF.

The rearrangement links TRBV6-5 to TRBJ2-3; D remains unclear. V lost 7 bases to trimming and J lost 3 bases, with 5 bases between them. This CDR3 has 11 residues. The germline gives CDR1 MNHEY, CDR2 SVGAGI. The DNA for the CDR3 is TGTGCCAGCACATTTACAGATACGCAGTATTTT. Translating it yields CASTFTDTQYF.

This chain joins TRBV19 and TRBJ1-5; 8 bases align to TRBD1. The CDR3 sequence is 13 residues long. The trim removed 7 bases at V and 6 bases at J, leaving 5 bases unmatched. Germline CDR1 LNHDA, CDR2 SQIVND (reference sequence). The CDR3 spells CASIGQGLQPQHF. The CDR3 coding sequence is TGTGCCAGTATAGGACAGGGCCTTCAGCCCCAGCATTTT.

The rearrangement links TRBV7-9 to TRBJ1-4; tentatively, D is TRBD1 (6 bases). Germline lookup yields CDR1 SEHNR and CDR2 FQNEAQ (reference sequence). Trimming left V 4 bases short and J 0 bases short, with 12 bases between. CDR3 length: 16 residues. In nucleotides, the CDR3 is TGTGCCAGCAGCTCAGGACAGTTCGCAACTAATGAAAAACTGTTTTTT. This sequence encodes CASSSGQFATNEKLFF.

This chain links TRBV15 with TRBJ2-4; D call uncertain. V was clipped by 3 bases and J by 0 bases, with 9 bases between them. Germline V gene sequence: CDR1 LNHNV, CDR2 YYDKDF (reference sequence). The CDR3 has 15 amino acids. This CDR3 is CATSRGLIAKNIQYF. The CDR3 bases are TGTGCCACCAGCAGGGGCCTCATAGCCAAAAACATTCAGTACTTC.

The V gene is TRBV7-3, the J gene TRBJ2-2; maybe TRBD2 (6 bases). The CDR3 has 14 residues. V was clipped by 5 bases and J by 2 bases, with 9 bases between them. Germline loops: CDR1 SGHTA, CDR2 FQGTGA. The CDR3 region has the DNA TGTGCCAGCAGCCGGGACTTAAACACCGGGGAGCTGTTTTTT. Its translation: CASSRDLNTGELFF.

This chain uses TRBV10-1 with TRBJ1-5; no clear D. Germline values: CDR1 WNHNN, CDR2 SYGVQD (reference sequence). Trimming removed 7 bases at V and 3 bases at J, with 4 bases between. The CDR3 loop spans 11 amino acids. The CDR3 here is CASKHNQPQHF. CDR3 coding DNA: TGCGCCAGCAAACACAATCAGCCCCAGCATTTT.

This clone was recorded at least ten times. V is TRBV19 and J is TRBJ1-4, with D possibly TRBD1 on 5 matching bases. The germline V gene has CDR1 LNHDA and CDR2 SQIVND (reference sequence). The CDR3 is 15 residues long. Trimming stripped 3 bases from V and 8 bases from J, with 16 bases between. The CDR3 bases are TGTGCCAGTAGTATTCGCGGGGGATTCGGAGAAAAACTGTTTTTT. Its translation is CASSIRGGFGEKLFF.

V is TRBV4-1 and J is TRBJ2-3, with 8 bases aligning to TRBD2. This CDR3 has 19 residues. V was pared by 0 bases and J by 2 bases, with 13 bases of the junction left unmatched. CDR1 and CDR2 (germline): MGHRA, YSYEKL. This CDR3 reads CASSQDRETSVGITDTQYF. DNA for the CDR3: TGCGCCAGCAGCCAAGATCGGGAGACTAGCGTCGGAATCACAGATACGCAGTATTTT.

The V call is TRBV7-2, the J call TRBJ1-5; D is ambiguous. The V and J ends lost 6 bases and 4 bases respectively, with 16 bases between them. The length of the CDR3 is 15 residues. CDR1 SGHTA and CDR2 FQGNSA come from the germline V gene. DNA for the CDR3: TGTGCCAGCAGACCCTCGGCTGGCAGGAATCAGCCCCAGCATTTT. Its protein is CASRPSAGRNQPQHF.

The chain joins TRBV7-9 to TRBJ1-4; TRBD1 might be the D (6 bases). The CDR3 runs to 18 residues. Germline CDR1 SEHNR, CDR2 FQNEAQ (reference sequence). The V end was cut by 0 bases, the J end by 5 bases, with 19 bases between. This CDR3 reads CASSLAKGGRRGNEKLFF. CDR3 in DNA: TGTGCCAGCAGCTTAGCGAAGGGGGGGCGAAGAGGGAATGAAAAACTGTTTTTT.

The sample holds one count of this clone. The chain uses TRBV10-2 and TRBJ1-1, with 9 nucleotides matching TRBD1. This CDR3 contains 13 residues. Germline CDR1 and CDR2: WSHSY and SAAADI. V lost 6 bases, J lost 4 bases, and 3 bases stayed unmatched. CDR3 nucleotide sequence: TGCGCCAGCAGGGACAGGGGTGTCACTGAAGCTTTCTTT. This encodes CASRDRGVTEAFF.

J is TRBJ1-2 and V is TRBV4-3; 12 positions match TRBD1. Per the germline V gene, CDR1 is LGHNA and CDR2 is YSLEER. J was trimmed by 4 bases and V by 0 bases; bases with no gene match: 9. CDR3 size: 18 residues. CDR3 DNA sequence: TGCGCCAGCAGCCAAGAACCGGGACAGGGGGCCTTCAGCTATGGCTACACCTTC. It encodes CASSQEPGQGAFSYGYTF.

This clone was recorded once. This chain joins TRBV5-1 and TRBJ1-2; 8 bases fit TRBD1. CDR3 length: 14 amino acids. CDR1 is SGHRS, CDR2 YFSETQ, per germline. The ends lost 2 bases at V and 3 bases at J; junction bases unmatched: 3. The CDR3 reads CASSFLTGDYGYTF. The DNA for the CDR3 is TGCGCCAGCAGCTTCCTGACAGGGGACTATGGCTACACCTTC.